The subject of this entry is one T cell receptor beta chain. The ends were cut back, 1 base at V and 5 bases at J, with 6 bases in the middle. The CDR3 extends over 14 amino acids. Germline CDR1 and CDR2: LNHNV and YYDKDF (reference sequence). Using genomic DNA as the template, TCR beta VDJ and CDR3 profiling was carried out. TCRdb reprocessed the reads via MiXCR and lists one record per CDR3 protein. The sample lists about 110,000 distinct CDR3 sequences, approximately 48% occurring once. The data were obtained in a study of CD8+CD57+ T cells in acquired aplastic anemia. The sequencing input was sorted CD4+, CD8+, or CD8+CD57+ T cells (not recorded which) from PBMCs. The V and J genes are TRBV15 and TRBJ1-6; D ambiguous. This receptor was identified in a human donor in good health, serving as a control. The CDR3 is CATSRGSDNSPLHF. The CDR3, as DNA: TGTGCCACCAGCAGAGGAAGTGATAATTCACCCCTCCACTTT.